This paragraph covers one T cell receptor (beta chain) sequence. Germline trimming cut 0 bases from V and 3 bases from J; bases unmatched to any gene: 8. The CDR3 consists of 16 residues. Germline V gene data show CDR1 as DFQATT and CDR2 as SNEGSKA (reference sequence). This entry belongs to a study of T cells after yellow fever vaccination. Whole-study findings and limits: It was a weaker secondary response, yet one that peaked faster, at day 5 versus 15.

A universal primer site and UMIs were added as TCR cDNA was made by 5'RACE template switching. TCRdb ran MiXCR on the 5' RACE reads and lists one entry per CDR3 protein. This sample carries about 85,000 distinct CDR3 sequences, about 14% of them seen once, and the ten largest clones take around 24%. The rearrangement links TRBV20-1 to TRBJ2-7, with TRBD2 matching over 10 bases. This clonotype was obtained from a man aged 18 to 30 who received the YFV17D yellow fever vaccine. Sample: CD8+ T cells not binding an NS4B(214-222) dextramer, sorted from PBMCs, taken approximately 22 days after the first yellow fever vaccination. The CDR3 loop reads CSARDLSGGAFYEQYF. CDR3 DNA: TGCAGTGCTAGAGATCTAAGCGGGGGGGCCTTCTACGAGCAGTACTTC.